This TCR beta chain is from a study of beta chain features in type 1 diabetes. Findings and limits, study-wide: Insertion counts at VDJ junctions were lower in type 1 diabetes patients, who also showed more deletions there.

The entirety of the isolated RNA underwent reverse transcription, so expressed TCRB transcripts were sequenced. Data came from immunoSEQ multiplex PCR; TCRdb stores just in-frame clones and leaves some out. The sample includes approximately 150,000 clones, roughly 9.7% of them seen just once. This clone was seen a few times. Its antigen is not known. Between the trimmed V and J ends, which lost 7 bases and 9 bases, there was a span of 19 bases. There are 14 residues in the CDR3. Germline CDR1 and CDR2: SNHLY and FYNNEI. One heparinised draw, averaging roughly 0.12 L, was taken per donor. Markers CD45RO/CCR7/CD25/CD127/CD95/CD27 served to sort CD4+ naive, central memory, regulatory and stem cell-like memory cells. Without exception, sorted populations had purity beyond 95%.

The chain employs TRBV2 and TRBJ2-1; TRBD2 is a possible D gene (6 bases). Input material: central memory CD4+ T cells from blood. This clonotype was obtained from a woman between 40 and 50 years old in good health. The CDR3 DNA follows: TGTGCCAGCACCAAAGGACGGGAGATGGGTGAGCAGTTCTTC. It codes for CASTKGREMGEQFF.